This entry is about one T cell receptor beta chain. Its target is not known. This sample was taken from a study of cytomegalovirus exposure and HLA in healthy donors. Background on the study: Unique TCRs numbering approximately 80 million, obtained from HLA-typed donors, made up an early data release.

Everyone who donated was a healthy bone marrow donor. This CDR3 comprises 16 residues. The trim removed 8 bases at V and 2 bases at J, leaving 7 bases unmatched. From germline, CDR1 is SNHLY and CDR2 FYNNEI. Vbeta (60) and Jbeta (13) primers were used in the PCR. TCRdb keeps only in-frame clones here, not all; method: immunoSEQ multiplex PCR. Among over 90,000 clones listed, roughly 85% were seen once. General observations from the study: Cytomegalovirus-associated status was assigned to 150 or so TCR beta chains. As a later analysis revealed, most CMV-associated TCR beta chains appeared HLA-restricted.

The TCR comes from a man in his forties or fifties in good health and CMV-seronegative. The sample was PBMCs. The gene calls are TRBV2 and TRBJ1-4; 11 nucleotides match TRBD1. The CDR3 DNA sequence: TGTGCCAGCTCAGGACAGGGGGCTGTTACTAATGAAAAACTGTTTTTT. As protein: CASSGQGAVTNEKLFF.